The clone carrying this TCR beta chain came up a few times. Its antigen is unidentified. This entry comes from a study of cytomegalovirus exposure and HLA in healthy donors. General study points: What a later analysis showed was that several of the most significant clusters appeared linked to common viral pathogens. HLA allele associations emerged for some 16,000 TCR beta sequences in a later analysis, at 0.05 false discovery rate. The analysis excluded some indistinguishable V segments, including TRBV6-2 and TRBV6-3. About 180 TCR beta chains were listed as cytomegalovirus-associated.

The CDR3 spans 16 residues. Germline V lookup: CDR1 KGHSH, CDR2 LQKENI. V was pared by 6 bases and J by 4 bases, with 19 bases between. Vbeta (60) and Jbeta (13) primers were used in the PCR. TCRdb's copy holds only in-frame clones and misses some; the assay was immunoSEQ multiplex PCR. The repertoire has over 120,000 clones, approximately 74% of them found once; the top ten carry roughly 4%. The source material was PBMCs. The chain combines TRBV18 with TRBJ1-5, with a tentative D call TRBD1 (6 bases). The sequence was obtained from a man aged 18 to 29 in good health and CMV-seropositive. As DNA, the CDR3 is TGTGCCAGCTCCCCTTCGGGAGGGGGGAGGAATCAGCCCCAGCATTTT. This sequence encodes CASSPSGGGRNQPQHF.